These 15 T cell receptor beta chains were sequenced from one sample in a study of cytomegalovirus exposure and HLA in healthy donors. TCRdb keeps only in-frame clones here, not all; method: immunoSEQ multiplex PCR. The top ten clones hold around 2.8% of a sample with roughly 58,000 clones, 90% of them seen once. Specimen: PBMCs. All receptors derive from a man in his late teens or twenties in good health and CMV-seronegative.

This clone was recorded once. This chain uses TRBV15 with TRBJ2-7, with 13 bases identical to TRBD2. The CDR3 extends over 16 amino acids. Germline V gives CDR1 LNHNV, CDR2 YYDKDF (reference sequence). The V and J ends lost 1 base and 5 bases, in that order; junction bases with no gene match: 5. CDR3 in amino acids: CATSRAGLAGVNEQYF. The DNA for the CDR3 is TGTGCCACCAGCAGAGCCGGACTAGCGGGAGTGAACGAGCAGTACTTC.

There are a few counts of this clone. V gene TRBV28 combines with J gene TRBJ1-2; TRBD1 matches 9 bases. V was clipped by 5 bases and J by 7 bases; unmatched bases: 5. Germline CDR1 is MDHEN and CDR2 is SYDVKM. The CDR3 totals 13 residues. DNA for the CDR3: TGTGCCAGCAGTCTAGGGACAGGGCTTGGCTACACCTTC. Amino acid sequence: CASSLGTGLGYTF.

The chain couples TRBV5-1 to TRBJ1-1, with D maybe TRBD1 (5 bases). In germline, CDR1 is SGHRS, CDR2 YFSETQ. This CDR3 spans 13 amino acids. The V end lost 6 bases, the J end lost 4 bases, and 13 bases lay between the germline ends. In DNA, the CDR3 is TGCGCCAGCACCACGTTTCAGGGCACTGAAGCTTTCTTT. It encodes CASTTFQGTEAFF.

This rearrangement joins TRBV2 to TRBJ1-5; 9 bases line up with TRBD1. Germline CDR1 and CDR2: SNHLY and FYNNEI. The V and J ends lost 6 bases and 0 bases, in that order; junction bases with no gene match: 9. This CDR3 spans 17 amino acids. The CDR3 bases are TGTGCCAGCAGCGTAGGACAGGGGTCTTATAGCAATCAGCCCCAGCATTTT. Its protein is CASSVGQGSYSNQPQHF.

This sequence joins TRBV11-3 and TRBJ2-1; tentative D call: TRBD2 (6 bases). The CDR3 has 17 residues. V gave up 1 base and J gave up 3 bases, with 16 bases separating them. CDR1 SGHNT and CDR2 YENEEA come from the germline V gene. The CDR3 bases are TGTGCCAGCAGCTTAGGTTCCGGACGGGAGTACTACAATGAGCAGTTCTTC. Its protein product is CASSLGSGREYYNEQFF.

The chain carries TRBV2 and TRBJ2-1; 11 bases match TRBD2. This CDR3 comprises 15 residues. Per germline, CDR1 SNHLY and CDR2 FYNNEI. With 6 bases clipped from V and 6 bases from J, the junction kept 7 bases outside the gene matches. CDR3 loop: CASSLTSGSTNEQFF. CDR3 DNA sequence: TGTGCCAGCAGCCTTACTAGCGGGAGTACCAATGAGCAGTTCTTC.

J is TRBJ2-1 and V is TRBV13; weak D call: TRBD1 (6 bases). The CDR3 totals 16 residues. Germline-derived CDR1 and CDR2 are PRHDT and FYEKMQ (reference sequence). The V end lost 4 bases, the J end lost 1 base, and 14 bases lay between the germline ends. The CDR3 spells CASSSRLTGSYNEQFF. The DNA for the CDR3 is TGTGCCAGCAGCTCCAGATTAACAGGGTCCTACAATGAGCAGTTCTTC.

The chain uses TRBV6-1 and TRBJ2-2; TRBD1 agrees at 7 bases. The CDR3 has 15 residues. Germline values: CDR1 MNHNS, CDR2 SASEGT. The J segment lost 5 bases and the V segment lost 4 bases, leaving 7 bases of the junction unmatched. This CDR3 is CASSGQGMMTGELFF. The CDR3 coding sequence is TGTGCCAGCAGTGGACAGGGAATGATGACCGGGGAGCTGTTTTTT.

The chain links TRBV19 to TRBJ1-1; D unresolved. This CDR3 is 15 amino acids long. The V and J ends lost 4 bases and 2 bases respectively, with 14 bases between them. Per the germline V gene, CDR1 is LNHDA and CDR2 is SQIVND (reference sequence). Here the CDR3 DNA reads TGTGCCAGTAGTAAAAGCGGCCACATAAACACTGAAGCTTTCTTT. The encoded protein is CASSKSGHINTEAFF.

The chain couples TRBV28 to TRBJ1-5; D is unresolved. The CDR3 spans 15 residues. In germline, CDR1 is MDHEN, CDR2 SYDVKM. Trimming left V 2 bases short and J 2 bases short, with 10 bases between. For the CDR3, the DNA is TGTGCCAGCAGTTTAGAGGCGTTCCGCAATCAGCCCCAGCATTTT. It specifies CASSLEAFRNQPQHF.

The chain couples TRBV6-6 to TRBJ2-2; 10 nucleotides line up with TRBD2. V trimming: 5 bases; J trimming: 1 base; junction bases outside the gene matches: 1. The germline V gene has CDR1 MNHNY and CDR2 SVGAGI (reference sequence). The CDR3 has 15 amino acids. In DNA, the CDR3 is TGTGCCAGCAGTCGGACTAGCGGGAACACCGGGGAGCTGTTTTTT. Residues: CASSRTSGNTGELFF.

As regards this clone: The same CDR3 is also encoded by other DNA sequences in this sample. The chain combines TRBV7-3 with TRBJ2-3, with TRBD2 identical over 9 bases. Unmatched junction bases numbered 10, after V lost 5 bases and J lost 1 base. The CDR3 sequence is 17 residues long. Germline loops: CDR1 SGHTA, CDR2 FQGTGA. The CDR3 loop reads CASSLTASGAGTDTQYF. The DNA of the CDR3 is TGTGCCAGCAGCCTCACGGCTAGCGGGGCGGGCACAGATACGCAGTATTTT.

This sequence joins TRBV2 and TRBJ2-7, with unresolved D. This CDR3 has 13 residues. Trimming stripped 4 bases from V and 0 bases from J, with 7 bases between. Germline V gene data show CDR1 as SNHLY and CDR2 as FYNNEI. The CDR3 DNA is TGTGCCAGCAGTGGACAACTCTCCTACGAGCAGTACTTC. Its translation: CASSGQLSYEQYF. The full variable domain, with the rest looked up from reference TRBV2 and TRBJ2-7, is EPEVTQTPSHQVTQMGQEVILRCVPISNHLYFYWYRQILGQKVEFLVSFYNNEISEKSEIFDDQFSVERPDGSNFTLKIRSTKLEDSAMYFCASSGQLSYEQYFGPGTRLTVT.

This rearrangement joins TRBV30 to TRBJ1-5; D uncertain. V lost 3 bases, J lost 12 bases, and 12 bases lay in between. The CDR3 covers 11 residues. In germline, CDR1 is GTSNPN, CDR2 SVGIG (reference sequence). The CDR3 coding sequence is TGTGCCTGGAGACTAGGCAGTATCCAGCATTTT. Translated, it gives CAWRLGSIQHF.

The chain carries TRBV7-9 and TRBJ1-1; D ambiguous. This CDR3 region has 12 residues. V was shortened by 3 bases and J by 4 bases, with 6 bases between the two germline ends. Germline V CDR1 and CDR2: SEHNR, FQNEAQ (reference sequence). CDR3 in amino acids: CASSLVVTEAFF. The CDR3 bases are TGTGCCAGCAGCTTGGTAGTCACTGAAGCTTTCTTT.